A selection of T cell receptor beta chains follows, all from one sample in a study of blood T cell repertoires in COVID-19. The repertoire was sequenced with immunoSEQ multiplex PCR; TCRdb's copy has only in-frame clones and lacks some. The sample lists approximately 90,000 clones; about nine tenths were seen once. The sample consisted of peripheral blood. The receptors come from a man in his sixties with COVID-19, enrolled during active disease. Both conserved end residues are part of each CDR3. A D gene is named only where the DNA matches it firmly. Where a row states a size, it is once, few, many or the class of an expanded clone; other rows omit it.

. TRBJ2-7 TRBD2 TRBV19 CASSMRVAGGSDEQYF TGTGCCAGTAGTATGAGGGTAGCGGGAGGTTCGGACGAGCAGTACTTC
. TRBJ2-2 . TRBV5-5 CASSPAGRLNTGELFF TGTGCCAGCAGCCCCGCAGGTAGATTAAACACCGGGGAGCTGTTTTTT
. TRBJ2-1 TRBD1 TRBV30 CAWTEGGPTSYNEQFF TGTGCCTGGACTGAAGGGGGCCCAACCTCCTACAATGAGCAGTTCTTC
. TRBJ2-1 TRBD2 TRBV29-1 CSVEKPGTSGRAVGNEQFF TGCAGCGTTGAAAAACCGGGGACTAGCGGGAGGGCCGTCGGCAATGAGCAGTTCTTC
. TRBJ2-3 . TRBV3-1/TRBV3-2 CASSPGQIPTDTQYF TGTGCCAGCAGCCCGGGACAAATCCCGACAGATACGCAGTATTTT
. TRBJ2-7 . TRBV6-6 CASSYSREYAYEQYF TGTGCCAGCAGTTACTCCCGGGAGTACGCCTACGAGCAGTACTTC
. TRBJ2-2 TRBD2 TRBV19 CASTLGSLAGEMIGELFF TGTGCCAGTACCCTGGGGTCACTAGCGGGAGAAATGATCGGGGAGCTGTTTTTT
large TRBJ2-7 . TRBV11-2 CASSLGHGSYEQYF TGTGCCAGCAGCTTAGGGCATGGCTCCTACGAGCAGTACTTC
once TRBJ1-3 TRBD1 TRBV6-5 CASSRQGSGNTIYF TGTGCCAGCAGCCGACAGGGGTCTGGAAACACCATATATTTT
once TRBJ2-3 . TRBV7-9 CASSLGQTNTDTQYF TGTGCCAGCAGCTTAGGTCAGACTAACACAGATACGCAGTATTTT
. TRBJ1-1 . TRBV30 CACWGLLAGAFF TGTGCCTGCTGGGGGCTTCTAGCGGGGGCTTTCTTT
. TRBJ2-3 . TRBV19 CASSISAERDTQYF TGTGCCAGTAGTATTTCCGCGGAGCGAGATACGCAGTATTTT
. TRBJ2-5 TRBD1 TRBV7-6 CASTPPAQGVQETQYF TGTGCCAGCACCCCCCCAGCTCAGGGGGTCCAAGAGACCCAGTACTTC
. TRBJ1-1 TRBD1 TRBV29-1 CSVQTGASEAFF TGCAGCGTGCAAACAGGGGCTTCTGAAGCTTTCTTT
. TRBJ1-1 TRBD1 TRBV7-9 CASSLGQGGPEAFF TGTGCCAGCAGCCTGGGACAGGGTGGGCCTGAAGCTTTCTTT
. TRBJ2-1 TRBD2 TRBV2 CASKREDNEQFF TGTGCCAGCAAACGGGAGGACAATGAGCAGTTCTTC
. TRBJ1-6 . TRBV11-2 CASSQGPDSPLHF TGTGCCAGCAGTCAGGGGCCAGATTCACCCCTCCACTTT
. TRBJ2-7 TRBD2 TRBV4-1 CASSQLTRGGEDDEQYF TGCGCCAGCAGCCAACTCACCCGCGGGGGAGAGGACGACGAGCAGTACTTC
. TRBJ2-7 . TRBV18 CASSPSGVYEQYF TGTGCCAGCTCACCCTCGGGTGTCTACGAGCAGTACTTC
. TRBJ2-1 . TRBV5-6 CASKSRTSLSGQFF TGTGCCAGCAAATCCAGGACAAGCTTGAGTGGGCAGTTCTTC
. TRBJ2-1 TRBD2 TRBV6-5 CASTPGGSYNEQFF TGTGCCAGCACCCCGGGGGGTTCCTACAATGAGCAGTTCTTC
. TRBJ2-2 . TRBV7-9 CASSNRSTGELFF TGTGCCAGCAGCAATAGAAGCACCGGGGAGCTGTTTTTT
. TRBJ1-2 TRBD1 TRBV2 CASLTGASIYGYTF TGTGCCAGCCTTACAGGGGCCTCGATATATGGCTACACCTTC
. TRBJ2-7 . TRBV5-1 CASSLLSSSYEQYF TGCGCCAGCAGCTTGTTGTCTAGCAGCTACGAGCAGTACTTC
. TRBJ2-6 TRBD1 TRBV4-1 CASSQGQGGAGANVLTF TGCGCCAGCAGCCAAGGCCAAGGGGGCGCGGGGGCCAACGTCCTGACTTTC
. TRBJ2-7 . TRBV19 CASSVSRGTRAYEQYF TGTGCCAGTAGTGTCTCTAGGGGGACCAGGGCCTACGAGCAGTACTTC
. TRBJ2-5 TRBD2 TRBV6-5 CASNLLAGPQETQYF TGTGCCAGCAACCTACTAGCGGGGCCCCAAGAGACCCAGTACTTC
. TRBJ2-5 TRBD2 TRBV4-2 CASSPGLAGEVETQYF TGTGCCAGCAGCCCGGGACTAGCGGGAGAGGTTGAGACCCAGTACTTC
. TRBJ2-6 . TRBV10-2 CASSPGQPSGANVLTF TGCGCCAGCAGCCCCGGACAACCCTCTGGGGCCAACGTCCTGACTTTC
. TRBJ1-1 . TRBV28 CASSRPSGGRSTEAFF TGTGCCAGCAGCCGACCGTCGGGGGGGAGGAGCACTGAAGCTTTCTTT
. TRBJ2-2 TRBD1 TRBV5-1 CASSEKQGTTTGELFF TGCGCCAGCAGCGAAAAACAGGGGACCACCACCGGGGAGCTGTTTTTT
. TRBJ2-7 TRBD2 TRBV27 CASSPQRGYEQYF TGTGCCAGCAGTCCCCAGCGGGGTTACGAGCAGTACTTC
once TRBJ1-5 TRBD1 TRBV7-9 CASSTTGKDQPQHF TGTGCCAGCAGCACGACAGGGAAGGATCAGCCCCAGCATTTT
. TRBJ1-2 . TRBV4-3 CASSQGGPDFYGYTF TGCGCCAGCAGCCAAGGAGGCCCCGATTTCTATGGCTACACCTTC
. TRBJ1-4 TRBD1 TRBV5-1 CASSLGTGGEEKLFF TGCGCCAGCAGCCTAGGGACAGGGGGCGAAGAAAAACTGTTTTTT
. TRBJ1-1 . TRBV7-2 CASSPKAGSENTEAFF TGTGCCAGCAGCCCCAAGGCAGGGTCAGAGAACACTGAAGCTTTCTTT
. TRBJ2-7 . TRBV6-5 CASKLMTGSYEQYF TGTGCCAGCAAACTTATGACAGGTTCCTACGAGCAGTACTTC
. TRBJ1-2 . TRBV10-3 CAISEGAINYGYTF TGTGCCATCAGTGAAGGGGCGATAAACTATGGCTACACCTTC
. TRBJ2-5 . TRBV5-1 CASSLGVQETQYF TGCGCCAGCAGCTTGGGCGTCCAAGAGACCCAGTACTTC
. TRBJ2-3 . TRBV18 CASSLGQRADTQYF TGTGCCAGCTCCCTCGGACAGAGGGCAGATACGCAGTATTTT
. TRBJ2-7 . TRBV5-1 CASSLNSAGQYF TGCGCCAGCAGCTTAAATTCAGCGGGGCAGTACTTC
. TRBJ1-6 . TRBV3-1/TRBV3-2 CASSQRDNSPLHF TGTGCCAGCAGCCAGAGAGATAATTCACCCCTCCACTTT
. TRBJ2-7 TRBD2 TRBV27 CASSLTSRYEQYF TGTGCCAGCAGTTTGACTAGCAGGTACGAGCAGTACTTC
. TRBJ1-2 . TRBV10-2 CASAGVTETNYGYTF TGCGCCAGCGCTGGAGTAACCGAGACTAACTATGGCTACACCTTC
. TRBJ1-2 . TRBV19 CASSTAHGANYGYTF TGTGCCAGTAGTACAGCACACGGAGCTAACTATGGCTACACCTTC
. TRBJ2-7 TRBD2 TRBV2 CASTLLAGSPSEQYF TGTGCCAGCACCTTATTAGCGGGAAGTCCCTCCGAGCAGTACTTC
. TRBJ1-6 TRBD1 TRBV19 CASSRDRLTPPLHF TGTGCCAGTAGCAGGGACAGGCTGACCCCACCCCTCCACTTT
. TRBJ1-1 . TRBV6-5 CASSTAGDTEAFF TGTGCCAGCAGTACCGCGGGGGACACTGAAGCTTTCTTT